A single sample gave rise to the 28 T cell receptor beta chains below, sequenced in a study of identical twins. TCRdb re-analysed the 5' RACE reads in MiXCR, keeping a single row per CDR3 protein. Among 1.5 million to 2 million distinct CDR3 sequences listed, around 33% were seen once. Material: cord blood. The receptor set was obtained from a newborn girl in good health.

CDR3 region: CSARVPGTAKETQYF. The DNA of the CDR3 is TGCAGTGCTAGAGTGCCCGGGACCGCGAAAGAGACCCAGTACTTC. The rearrangement links TRBV20-1 to TRBJ2-5; D tentatively fits TRBD1 or TRBD2 (5 bases each). The ends were cut back, 1 base at V and 3 bases at J, with 15 bases in the middle. Germline CDR1 reads DFQATT; CDR2 reads SNEGSKA (reference sequence). This CDR3 is 15 amino acids long.

The rearrangement joins TRBV12-3 or TRBV12-4 to TRBJ2-1; no clear D gene. CDR3 length: 12 residues. V dropped 7 bases and J dropped 4 bases, with 8 bases sitting between them. For the CDR3, the DNA is TGTGCCAGCACCCCCAAGTACAATGAGCAGTTCTTC. Encoded protein: CASTPKYNEQFF.

At least ten counts were recorded for this clonotype. The V call is TRBV4-2, the J call TRBJ2-4, with 11 bases lining up with TRBD2. Germline V gene sequence: CDR1 LGHNA, CDR2 YNFKEQ. J gave up 9 bases and V 2 bases, and 6 bases lay outside the gene matches. The CDR3 is made up of 15 amino acids. This CDR3 is CASSQSTTSGSIQYF. The DNA of the CDR3 is TGTGCCAGCAGCCAATCTACCACTAGCGGGAGCATTCAGTACTTC.

This clonotype was counted only a few times. This chain joins TRBV15 and TRBJ2-7; TRBD1 aligns across 10 bases. Germline V gives CDR1 LNHNV, CDR2 YYDKDF (reference sequence). Unmatched junction bases numbered 1, after V lost 0 bases and J lost 2 bases. The CDR3 contains 15 residues. Here the CDR3 reads CATSRDGQGAYEQYF. In nucleotides, the CDR3 is TGTGCCACCAGCAGAGACGGACAGGGGGCCTACGAGCAGTACTTC.

The V and J genes are TRBV6-5 and TRBJ1-1; 7 bases align to TRBD1. The germline V gene encodes CDR1 MNHEY and CDR2 SVGAGI. The CDR3 loop spans 15 amino acids. The J segment lost 5 bases and the V segment lost 5 bases, leaving 11 bases of the junction unmatched. CDR3 loop: CASSRTRGSGTEAFF. The CDR3 bases are TGTGCCAGCAGTCGCACCAGGGGGTCGGGAACTGAAGCTTTCTTT.

The chain is built from TRBV12-3 or TRBV12-4 and TRBJ2-7; TRBD2 aligns across 13 bases. The DNA matches TRBJ2-1 better at its end, which makes the J call doubtful. The CDR3 runs to 14 residues. This chain's CDR3 is CASSQTSGGTEQFF. The CDR3 DNA sequence: TGTGCCAGCAGCCAGACTAGCGGGGGGACCGAGCAGTTCTTC.

In this sample, this clonotype turned up a few times. The J gene is TRBJ2-1, the V gene TRBV10-3; 9 bases agree with TRBD1. CDR1 is ENHRY, CDR2 SYGVKD, per germline. The CDR3 consists of 16 residues. V was pared by 2 bases and J by 7 bases, with 9 bases of the junction left unmatched. CDR3 nucleotides: TGTGCCATCAGTGAGGACCGGGACAGGGTAGGGAATGAGCAGTTCTTC. This sequence encodes CAISEDRDRVGNEQFF.

This clonotype was seen a handful of times. This chain joins TRBV10-3 and TRBJ1-5, with TRBD1 identical over 12 bases. Looked up from germline, CDR1 is ENHRY and CDR2 is SYGVKD. This CDR3 contains 16 residues. The V gene end was trimmed by 4 bases and the J gene end by 2 bases; junction bases not matched to a gene: 3. The CDR3 DNA reads TGTGCCATCAGTGGAGGGACAGGGGGCGGCAATCAGCCCCAGCATTTT. Amino acid sequence: CAISGGTGGGNQPQHF.

The chain joins TRBV6-1 to TRBJ2-5, with no clear D. The CDR3 has 11 residues. Per germline, CDR1 MNHNS and CDR2 SASEGT. V dropped 7 bases and J dropped 5 bases, with 8 bases sitting between them. The CDR3 DNA is TGTGCCAGCATCCGCCGGGAGACCCAGTACTTC. Translated: CASIRRETQYF.

This clonotype came up once. The chain carries TRBV2 and TRBJ2-1; TRBD2 matches at 7 bases. V was pared by 8 bases and J by 6 bases, with 7 bases of the junction left unmatched. CDR1 is SNHLY, CDR2 FYNNEI, per germline. The CDR3 runs to 13 residues. In DNA, the CDR3 is TGTGCCAGCTGGGACTACCTCGTCAATGAGCAGTTCTTC. This translates into CASWDYLVNEQFF.

The rearrangement links TRBV6-6 to TRBJ2-5, with 9 bases identical to TRBD2. The CDR3 is made up of 16 amino acids. CDR1 MNHNY and CDR2 SVGAGI come from the germline V gene (reference sequence). V was pared by 5 bases and J by 1 base, with 8 bases of the junction left unmatched. The CDR3 spells CASSLRLAEIQETQYF. CDR3 DNA: TGTGCCAGCAGTCTCCGACTAGCGGAAATCCAAGAGACCCAGTACTTC.

V usage is TRBV20-1 and J usage is TRBJ2-1; TRBD2 matches 12 bases. The V segment lost 2 bases and the J segment 0 bases; nucleotides outside the gene matches: 5. The CDR3 loop spans 17 amino acids. Germline values: CDR1 DFQATT, CDR2 SNEGSKA (reference sequence). The CDR3 here is CSARFGLAGSSYNEQFF. The CDR3 DNA is TGCAGTGCTAGATTCGGACTAGCGGGGAGCTCCTACAATGAGCAGTTCTTC.

This clonotype appeared many times. The J gene is TRBJ2-1, the V gene TRBV12-3 or TRBV12-4; D might be TRBD1 (6 bases). V was shortened by 4 bases and J by 2 bases, with 6 bases between the two germline ends. The CDR3 totals 13 residues. CDR3 in DNA: TGTGCCAGCAGTTACAGGGCCTACAATGAGCAGTTCTTC. It encodes CASSYRAYNEQFF.

The chain recombines TRBV7-2 with TRBJ2-4; maybe TRBD1 (6 bases). The CDR3 is 17 residues long. Germline assignment: CDR1 SGHTA and CDR2 FQGNSA. V was shortened by 2 bases and J by 0 bases, with 14 bases between the two germline ends. The CDR3 DNA reads as TGTGCCAGCAGCTTACCCCTTGGGGGCGTAGCCAAAAACATTCAGTACTTC. Translation gives CASSLPLGGVAKNIQYF.

The J gene is TRBJ1-6, the V gene TRBV7-9, with 10 bases lining up with TRBD1. Trimming removed 6 bases from V and 7 bases from J; junction bases left unmatched: 6. The length of the CDR3 is 15 residues. CDR1 is SEHNR and CDR2 is FQNEAQ in the germline V gene (reference sequence). CDR3: CASRSDRGRNSPLHF. In nucleotides, the CDR3 is TGTGCCAGCAGATCCGACAGGGGGCGAAATTCACCCCTCCACTTT.

The rearrangement links TRBV20-1 to TRBJ1-2; 11 nucleotides agree with TRBD1. Germline trimming cut 0 bases from V and 4 bases from J; bases unmatched to any gene: 1. CDR3 length: 14 amino acids. Germline CDR1 reads DFQATT; CDR2 reads SNEGSKA (reference sequence). This CDR3 is CSARDGTGGYGYTF. The CDR3 coding sequence is TGCAGTGCTAGAGATGGGACAGGGGGCTATGGCTACACCTTC.

The chain couples TRBV29-1 to TRBJ2-5; TRBD1 matches 11 bases. The tail of the sequence fits TRBJ2-1 better, so the J call may be wrong. Germline CDR1 is SQVTM and CDR2 is ANQGSEA. This CDR3 has 12 residues. CDR3 coding DNA: TGCAGCGTCGGACAGGGGGCAGAGACCCAGTTCTTC. Amino acid sequence: CSVGQGAETQFF.

With regard to this clonotype: A read error is possible here, since a much larger clone lies one base away. The chain employs TRBV25-1 and TRBJ1-6; TRBD1 matches 7 bases. The J segment lost 5 bases and the V segment lost 4 bases, leaving 11 bases of the junction unmatched. The CDR3 consists of 17 residues. The germline V gene has CDR1 MGHDK and CDR2 SYGVNS. The CDR3 protein is CASSGGILGQHNSPLHF. DNA for the CDR3: TGTGCCAGCAGTGGAGGAATCTTGGGACAGCATAATTCACCCCTCCACTTT.

There are a few counts of this clonotype. V usage is TRBV7-8 and J usage is TRBJ2-2, with 10 bases aligning to TRBD2. The germline V gene encodes CDR1 SGHVS and CDR2 FQNEAQ. The V and J ends lost 1 base and 4 bases, in that order; junction bases with no gene match: 6. This CDR3 has 17 residues. The CDR3 here is CASSLESSGGITGELFF. The CDR3 DNA reads TGTGCCAGCAGCTTAGAATCTAGCGGGGGTATCACCGGGGAGCTGTTTTTT.

This clonotype was recorded at least ten times. At one end the junction does not follow the germline gene, possibly because of a read error. The gene calls are TRBV5-1 and TRBJ1-1, with 7 bases identical to TRBD1. The CDR3 has 14 amino acids. Germline CDR1 reads SGHRS; CDR2 reads YFSETQ. CDR3 residues: CASSTRTGNTEAFF. The CDR3 bases are TGTGCCAGCAGCACCCGGACAGGGAACACTGAAGCTTTCTTT.

Ten or more counts support this clonotype. This sequence joins TRBV28 and TRBJ2-3; TRBD1 or TRBD2 may be the D gene (5 bases each). V was pared by 2 bases and J by 2 bases, with 8 bases between. The CDR3 totals 14 residues. CDR1 MDHEN and CDR2 SYDVKM come from the germline V gene. CDR3 sequence: CASSLKGTTDTQYF. The CDR3 DNA reads as TGTGCCAGCAGTTTAAAGGGGACCACAGATACGCAGTATTTT.

This clonotype occurred many times. One base away lies a much larger clone, so this may be a sequencing read error. V usage is TRBV7-9 and J usage is TRBJ2-1, with a possible D match to TRBD2 (6 bases). Germline CDR1 is SEHNR and CDR2 is FQNEAQ (reference sequence). Trimming left V 1 base short and J 3 bases short, with 7 bases between. The CDR3 loop spans 14 amino acids. Written as DNA, the CDR3 is TGTGCCAGCAGCTTAGGACTAGACTACAATGAGCAGTTCTTC. Its translation is CASSLGLDYNEQFF.

This clonotype has a handful of counts. The V and J genes are TRBV27 and TRBJ1-4, with 7 nucleotides matching TRBD1. CDR3 length: 13 amino acids. Trimming at V came to 6 bases and at J to 10 bases, leaving 8 bases not matched to a gene. Germline CDR1 is MNHEY and CDR2 is SMNVEV (reference sequence). Here the CDR3 DNA reads TGTGCCAGCAGCCCGGACAGGCCCGGAAAACTGTTTTTT. This translates into CASSPDRPGKLFF.

Notes on this clonotype: It is likely a read error, because the conserved phenylalanine at the end of the CDR3 is missing. The chain has TRBV9 and TRBJ2-3; D gene unclear. V gave up 0 bases and J gave up 1 base, with 9 bases separating them. The length of the CDR3 is 15 residues. From germline, CDR1 is SGDLS and CDR2 YYNGEE. Here the CDR3 DNA reads TGTGCCAGCAGCGTAGTCCCCACCGGCACAGATACGCAGTATTCT. Translated, it gives CASSVVPTGTDTQYS.

This clonotype came up a few times. This chain connects TRBV7-2 to TRBJ1-2, with no clear D. Germline assignment: CDR1 SGHTA and CDR2 FQGNSA. V was shortened by 1 base and J by 4 bases, with 13 bases between the two germline ends. This CDR3 comprises 15 residues. CDR3 sequence: CASSLEPASLYGYTF. CDR3 bases: TGTGCCAGCAGCTTAGAACCGGCCAGTCTCTATGGCTACACCTTC.

The V call is TRBV4-1, the J call TRBJ2-1, with 7 bases fitting TRBD1. Germline V gene sequence: CDR1 MGHRA, CDR2 YSYEKL. V gave up 2 bases and J gave up 2 bases; unmatched junction bases: 15. The CDR3 is 19 amino acids. The CDR3 sequence is CASSQPKIGGPKTYNEQFF. Written as DNA, the CDR3 is TGCGCCAGCAGCCAACCCAAGATAGGGGGCCCCAAAACCTACAATGAGCAGTTCTTC.

V is TRBV29-1 and J is TRBJ2-3; D is possibly TRBD1 or TRBD2 (6 bases each). The CDR3 length is 16 residues. V was trimmed by 1 base and J by 0 bases, leaving 14 bases between them. Germline CDR1 and CDR2: SQVTM and ANQGSEA. The CDR3 is CSVEGLGGTSTDTQYF. In DNA form, the CDR3 reads TGCAGCGTTGAAGGCCTGGGCGGGACAAGCACAGATACGCAGTATTTT.

This clonotype was seen more than once but under ten times. CDR3 sequence: CASSLSGDSATNEKLFF. CDR3 in DNA: TGTGCCAGCAGCTTATCAGGGGATTCGGCAACTAATGAAAAACTGTTTTTT. J is TRBJ1-4 and V is TRBV7-2; a possible D gene is TRBD1 (6 bases). The CDR3 totals 17 residues. Germline V gene sequence: CDR1 SGHTA, CDR2 FQGNSA. Trimming cost V 2 bases and J 0 bases, with 13 bases left between them.